Given below is one T cell receptor beta chain in context. This CDR3 contains 14 residues. V lost 2 bases and J lost 11, with 15 bases in between. Germline CDR1 and CDR2: KGHDR and SFDVKD. Assay: immunoSEQ multiplex PCR; the TCRdb copy retains only in-frame clones and omits some. The table has about 55,000 clones, over 75% seen once. The data originate from a study of T cell responses to AZD1222 COVID-19 vaccine. The TCR originated in an adult in good health. Specimen: peripheral blood, collected on day 0 of AZD1222 vaccination. The chain joins TRBV24-1 to TRBJ2-1; D might be TRBD1 or TRBD2, each matching 6 bases. The DNA of the CDR3 is TGTGCCACCAGTGATTCTCCGGGGGCCCCGAAGCAGTTCTTC. Translating it yields CATSDSPGAPKQFF.